The 15 T cell receptor beta chains presented below share a single source sample, sequenced in a study of blood T cell repertoires in COVID-19. Assay used: immunoSEQ multiplex PCR; TCRdb lists only in-frame clones, some missing. The sample shows under 350,000 clones, 80% to 95% of them seen only once. Input material: peripheral blood. These receptors were taken from a woman under 40 with COVID-19, enrolled during active disease.

The J gene is TRBJ1-4, the V gene TRBV10-3; D call uncertain. Looked up from germline, CDR1 is ENHRY and CDR2 is SYGVKD. The length of the CDR3 is 13 residues. Trimming shortened V by 6 bases and J by 7 bases, and 12 bases separated the two germline ends. The CDR3 DNA follows: TGTGCCATCAGCAGAGAGGGTGGTGAAAAACTGTTTTTT. This encodes CAISREGGEKLFF.

In DNA form, the CDR3 reads TGTGCCAGCAGGGAGGAGGCGAACACTGAAGCTTTCTTT. Residues: CASREEANTEAFF. This rearrangement joins TRBV28 to TRBJ1-1; D is unresolved. The germline gives CDR1 MDHEN, CDR2 SYDVKM. The ends were cut back, 6 bases at V and 1 base at J, with 9 bases in the middle. The CDR3 is 13 amino acids. Full variable domain (missing parts from reference TRBV28 and TRBJ1-1): DVKVTQSSRYLVKRTGEKVFLECVQDMDHENMFWYRQDPGLGLRLIYFSYDVKMKEKGDIPEGYSVSREKKERFSLILESASTNQTSMYLCASREEANTEAFFGQGTRLTVV.

This clone was counted between two and nine times. The genes are TRBV30 and TRBJ2-1; 10 bases line up with TRBD1. V was pared by 1 base and J by 6 bases, with 12 bases of the junction left unmatched. CDR3 length equals 17 residues. Germline-derived CDR1 and CDR2 are GTSNPN and SVGIG (reference sequence). The CDR3 spells CAWSAHVGTGVFNEQFF. In DNA, the CDR3 is TGTGCCTGGAGTGCCCACGTCGGGACAGGGGTCTTCAATGAGCAGTTCTTC.

The chain couples TRBV2 to TRBJ2-7; D not certain. This CDR3 has 16 residues. V was cut by 0 bases and J by 2 bases, with 14 bases left in between. The V gene's germline CDR1 is SNHLY and CDR2 FYNNEI. CDR3 DNA: TGTGCCAGCAGTGAAGCCCTAATGACACGGACCTACGAGCAGTACTTC. It yields the protein CASSEALMTRTYEQYF.

The chain links TRBV7-2 to TRBJ2-6; TRBD2 is a possible D gene (5 bases). The CDR3 runs to 17 residues. The V end lost 4 bases, the J end lost 1 base, and 14 bases lay between the germline ends. In germline, CDR1 is SGHTA, CDR2 FQGNSA. The CDR3 sequence: CASSSQVRVSGANVLTF. The CDR3 region has the DNA TGTGCCAGCAGCTCCCAGGTGAGGGTGTCTGGGGCCAACGTCCTGACTTTC.

This sequence joins TRBV2 and TRBJ2-7; 8 bases align to TRBD2. Trimming at V came to 8 bases and at J to 0 bases, leaving 15 bases not matched to a gene. CDR3 size: 17 residues. The germline V gene has CDR1 SNHLY and CDR2 FYNNEI. CDR3 nucleotides: TGTGCCAGCGGGCCCCGGTCACTAGCGGCTTACTCCTACGAGCAGTACTTC. It encodes CASGPRSLAAYSYEQYF.

This chain links TRBV7-6 with TRBJ1-1; 7 bases line up with TRBD1. V lost 2 bases and J lost 5; bases outside the gene matches: 8. This CDR3 comprises 15 residues. In germline, CDR1 is SGHVS, CDR2 FNYEAQ. This chain's CDR3 is CASSLRDSILTEAFF. CDR3 sequence (DNA): TGTGCCAGCAGCTTAAGGGACAGTATATTAACTGAAGCTTTCTTT.

The V call is TRBV5-8, the J call TRBJ1-4, with D possibly matching TRBD1 (5 bases). Trimming took off 6 bases at V and 0 bases at J, with 15 bases between the two ends. Germline CDR1 SGHTS, CDR2 YDEGEE. The CDR3 loop spans 16 amino acids. CDR3: CASIQDTPTTNEKLFF. CDR3 DNA: TGTGCCAGCATCCAGGACACCCCAACAACTAATGAAAAACTGTTTTTT.

V and J are TRBV5-8 and TRBJ1-3, with D unclear. Per the germline V gene, CDR1 is SGHTS and CDR2 is YDEGEE. This CDR3 has 14 amino acids. V lost 4 bases, J lost 0 bases, and 8 bases lay in between. The CDR3 region has the DNA TGTGCCAGCAGCCCCTATAGCTCTGGAAACACCATATATTTT. Protein product: CASSPYSSGNTIYF.

This clone has only one observation. The V call is TRBV9, the J call TRBJ1-1, with 9 bases aligning to TRBD1. The CDR3 is 16 residues long. In germline, CDR1 is SGDLS, CDR2 YYNGEE. Trimming took 4 bases from V and 5 from J; bases not matched to a gene: 12. The CDR3: CASSPRTGVGETEAFF. The CDR3 coding sequence is TGTGCCAGCAGCCCTCGGACAGGGGTAGGAGAGACTGAAGCTTTCTTT.

The chain links TRBV11-2 to TRBJ1-3; weak D call: TRBD1 (6 bases). The CDR3 spans 16 residues. V lost 0 bases, J lost 2 bases, and 11 bases lay in between. Germline V CDR1 and CDR2: SGHAT, FQNNGV. This chain's CDR3 is CASSLDRGATGNTIYF. The DNA for the CDR3 is TGTGCCAGCAGCTTAGATCGGGGGGCCACTGGAAACACCATATATTTT.

The chain employs TRBV28 and TRBJ2-3; 15 bases line up with TRBD2. The germline gives CDR1 MDHEN, CDR2 SYDVKM. The trim removed 2 bases at V and 5 bases at J, leaving 2 bases unmatched. There are 16 residues in the CDR3. Here the CDR3 DNA reads TGTGCCAGCAGTTTAAGGACTAGCGGGAGGGGAGATACGCAGTATTTT. Encoded protein: CASSLRTSGRGDTQYF.

The rearrangement uses TRBV6-1 and TRBJ1-4; tentative D call: TRBD1 (5 bases). V lost 1 base, J lost 11 bases, and 11 bases lay in between. CDR3 size: 13 residues. Germline lookup yields CDR1 MNHNS and CDR2 SASEGT. CDR3 sequence: CASSEGLGGKLFF. CDR3 DNA sequence: TGTGCCAGCAGTGAAGGTTTGGGGGGGAAACTGTTTTTT.

The chain joins TRBV9 to TRBJ1-3, with D possibly being TRBD1 (6 bases). The germline CDR1 and CDR2 sequences are SGDLS and YYNGEE. CDR3 length: 16 amino acids. Deletions cut 0 bases from V and 2 bases from J, with 12 bases between. For the CDR3, the DNA is TGTGCCAGCAGCGTAGGCGGAAGGGGGACTGGAAACACCATATATTTT. It codes for CASSVGGRGTGNTIYF.

The chain recombines TRBV28 with TRBJ1-2; no firm D call. The V gene's germline CDR1 is MDHEN and CDR2 SYDVKM. V lost 2 bases, J lost 2 bases, and 12 bases lay in between. This CDR3 region has 15 residues. CDR3 in DNA: TGTGCCAGCAGTTTACCCCTCGCAGGAAACTATGGCTACACCTTC. Encoded protein: CASSLPLAGNYGYTF.